One T cell receptor beta chain is described in this entry. Its cognate antigen is unknown. The sample is drawn from a study of B cell selection in AIRE deficiency. Germline V CDR1 and CDR2: MNHEY, SVGAGI. The CDR3 is 14 residues long. Trimming pared 0 bases from V and 9 bases from J, leaving 12 bases between. The regulatory T cell sort gate was CD4+CD25hiCD127low/negative. How the authors handled the data: Pooled Tregs gave 50,000 or so patient and some 100,000 donor TCRbeta sequences. The method was immunoSEQ multiplex PCR; TCRdb's version includes in-frame clones alone and lacks a portion of them. V, J and clone size are taken as reported in that table, and D and trimming were inferred from the DNA itself. The repertoire holds tens of thousands of clones, with 92% as singletons. Study-wide results and caveats: About 30.6% of healthy-shared Treg sequences were found among patient Tconv cells. Of some 3,900 shared Treg TCRbeta sequences, 30% to 40% were healthy-donor-only and around 8.6% patient-only.

The clonotype comes from a human donor in good health. The V and J genes are TRBV6-5 and TRBJ2-4; tentative D call: TRBD2 (6 bases). The sample consisted of CD4+CD25+ Tregs sorted from PBMCs. The CDR3 is CASSYSGVGGIQYF. In nucleotides, the CDR3 is TGTGCCAGCAGTTACTCCGGGGTCGGGGGCATTCAGTACTTC.